A single TCR beta chain is shown here with its context. V gave up 1 base and J gave up 0 bases; unmatched junction bases: 0. This CDR3 has 15 residues. Germline V gives CDR1 SGHNT, CDR2 YYREEE (reference sequence). These data are taken from a study of technical replicates of blood from several donors. The protocol was immunoSEQ multiplex PCR, while the TCRdb copy is restricted to in-frame clones and leaves out a portion. The sample holds about 89,000 clones, 94% seen once. This chain uses TRBV5-4 with TRBJ2-7, with 11 bases aligning to TRBD2. The source is a human donor in good health. The source material was T cells isolated from PBMCs. The CDR3 here is CASSLTSGSSYEQYF. Written as DNA, the CDR3 is TGTGCCAGCAGCTTGACTAGCGGGAGCTCCTACGAGCAGTACTTC.